The clone carrying this TCR beta chain showed up just a few times. Its antigen is not known. These data are taken from a study of T-cell reconstitution after alpha-beta-depleted transplantation in children. Whole-study findings and limits: At the one-year point after transplant, T-cell counts and TCRbeta diversity were found to come mostly from T cells that had been newly produced.

Molecular barcoding with unique molecular identifiers was used for the TCRbeta library. A single record per CDR3 protein comes from TCRdb applying MiXCR to the PCR reads. This table has 350,000 to 500,000 distinct CDR3 sequences, about 40% appearing once. Germline CDR1 DFQATT, CDR2 SNEGSKA (reference sequence). The CDR3 totals 14 residues. Trimming removed 0 bases from V and 3 bases from J, with 12 bases in between. Material: PBMCs, obtained before TCRalphabeta/CD19-depleted stem cell transplant. The V call is TRBV20-1, the J call TRBJ2-7; no firm D call. The receptor comes from a girl aged 2-10 years with aplastic anemia, due to receive a stem cell transplant. CDR3 amino acids: CSARDARLGYEQYF. CDR3 sequence (DNA): TGCAGTGCTAGAGATGCCAGACTCGGCTACGAGCAGTACTTC.